This T cell receptor beta chain was obtained from a study of blood T cell repertoires in COVID-19 (dated by TCRdb to the early 2020s). Notes on the research overall: The collaborator samples originated in the United States, Italy and Spain and spanned the acute and convalescent phases of COVID-19. The sample metadata nearly always contained a de-identified subject ID, COVID-19 status, age in years and sex. The samples were drawn from two sources: the first 160 participants of the ongoing ImmuneRACE study, and 950 to 1,500 subjects contributed by 6 global collaborators. The repertoires were released in a freely available public database meant as a resource for research on the immune response to SARS-CoV-2. The material from the prospective study consisted of cDNA or gDNA derived from T cells, B-cell-depleted T cells, or PBMCs. The dataset comprised deeply sampled blood TCRbeta repertoires from subjects exposed to, actively infected with, or recovered from COVID-19. Where HLA class I and class II types were available, the types were taken from metadata supplied by the sample provider, not from assay-based typing.

Here is what the overall study found, with its caveats: Clinical and demographic metadata were provided uncurated, with the amount varying by source and participant.

The immunoSEQ Assay, a bias-controlled multiplex PCR, was used to amplify TCRbeta CDR3 regions from genomic DNA. The paper's data handling went like this. Within the assay, amplification of reference gene primers was used to estimate how many nucleated cells each sample contained. To quantify the absolute abundance of each unique TCRbeta CDR3 rearrangement, sequence reads were collapsed and filtered. For each sample, productive Simpson clonality was calculated by taking the square root of Simpson's diversity index across productive rearrangements. TCRdb carries this immuneACCESS record with in-frame sequences only. Its versions omit some clonotypes, under half of them owing to an unresolved V gene in the studies checked, with the rest unexplained. V and J calls and clone size are those listed in that table; D and trimming were worked out from the DNA. Here the sample has fewer than 250,000 clones; about 87% occur a single time. Approximately 2.4% of the sample lies in the top ten.

About this clone: The antigen it binds to is not known. No clone much larger than this one lies a single base away; base qualities are absent.

Enrolling through a virtual design, the prospective study's participants ranged in age from roughly 18 to 95 years and lived across 20 to 25 United States geographic areas. Cohort assignment in the prospective study relied on participant-reported clinical history from a screening survey and a study questionnaire. Each participant in the prospective study had whole blood, serum and a nasopharyngeal or oropharyngeal swab collected by mobile phlebotomists. Over an approximately two-month period, participants in the prospective study had the option of providing additional blood draws and questionnaires. Prospective study blood samples were shipped either frozen or at room temperature before DNA extraction. Sequences were obtained from PBMCs or T cells enriched from blood (not recorded which). The source is a woman in her thirties with acute COVID-19.

The nucleotide sequence reads as follows: TGTGCCAGCAGGAGGAACACTGAAGCTTTCTTT. Its product reads: CASRRNTEAFF. This receptor chain uses TRBV6-5 and TRBJ1-1; no D gene is confidently identified. At the junction V is shortened by 6 bases and J by 1 base, with 3 bases in between. From a lookup of the germline V gene, CDR1 and CDR2 are MNHEY and SVGAGI. Inclusive of the bounding cysteine and phenylalanine, the CDR3 is 11 residues long. The retained sequence is limited to the CDR3, 33 bases, with the frame set at the first base.